The 32 T cell receptor beta chains below come from one sample, sequenced in a study of OX40 agonist ivuxolimab in advanced cancers. TCRdb keeps only in-frame clones here, not all; method: immunoSEQ multiplex PCR. The sample includes around 52,000 clones, 83% of them seen just once. The sequencing here drew on CD4+ or CD8+ T cells sorted from blood, taken in a trial of the OX40 agonist ivuxolimab. These receptors all stem from an adult with an advanced solid tumor such as melanoma, head and neck, liver or kidney cancer.

The chain carries TRBV19 and TRBJ2-1; the match to TRBD2 covers 8 bases. Germline values: CDR1 LNHDA, CDR2 SQIVND (reference sequence). The CDR3 covers 14 residues. J was trimmed by 5 bases and V by 3 bases; bases with no gene match: 3. Here the CDR3 reads CASSIWREDNEQFF. CDR3 DNA sequence: TGTGCCAGTAGTATCTGGCGGGAGGACAATGAGCAGTTCTTC. The entire variable domain, with the rest obtained from reference TRBV19 and TRBJ2-1, is as follows: DGGITQSPKYLFRKEGQNVTLSCEQNLNHDAMYWYRQDPGQGLRLIYYSQIVNDFQKGDIAEGYSVSREKKESFPLTVTSAQKNPTAFYLCASSIWREDNEQFFGPGTRLTVL.

The chain is built from TRBV5-1 and TRBJ2-2; the match to TRBD2 covers 15 bases. Trimming took 3 bases from V and 3 from J; bases not matched to a gene: 6. Germline CDR1 and CDR2: SGHRS and YFSETQ. This CDR3 comprises 18 residues. In DNA, the CDR3 is TGCGCCAGCAGCTCCGGGACTAGCGGGAGGTTAGACACCGGGGAGCTGTTTTTT. Amino acids: CASSSGTSGRLDTGELFF.

The chain combines TRBV6-6 with TRBJ2-1; 7 bases align to TRBD2. CDR1 and CDR2 (germline): MNHNY, SVGAGI (reference sequence). Trimming removed 8 bases from V and 4 bases from J; junction bases left unmatched: 5. The CDR3 runs 13 residues. The CDR3 loop reads CASRLAAYNEQFF. DNA for the CDR3: TGTGCCAGCCGGCTAGCGGCATACAATGAGCAGTTCTTC.

The chain joins TRBV18 to TRBJ1-6; no reliable D call. The CDR3 spans 15 residues. With 1 base removed from V and 10 bases from J, the gap between germline ends came to 14 bases. Germline V lookup: CDR1 KGHSH, CDR2 LQKENI. DNA for the CDR3: TGTGCCAGCTCACCACGAGACGAGACCTCCTCACCCCTCCACTTT. This encodes CASSPRDETSSPLHF.

This rearrangement joins TRBV11-2 to TRBJ1-5, with 7 positions matching TRBD1. J was trimmed by 0 bases and V by 9 bases; bases with no gene match: 14. There are 17 residues in the CDR3. In germline, CDR1 is SGHAT, CDR2 FQNNGV. The chain's CDR3 is CARDWGQRAYSNQPQHF. The DNA for the CDR3 is TGTGCCAGGGATTGGGGACAGCGGGCATATAGCAATCAGCCCCAGCATTTT.

The V and J genes are TRBV5-1 and TRBJ1-4, with TRBD1 matching 7 bases. The V gene's germline CDR1 is SGHRS and CDR2 YFSETQ. J lost 4 bases, V lost 2 bases, and 2 bases had no gene match. The CDR3 loop spans 14 amino acids. The DNA for the CDR3 is TGCGCCAGCAGCTTCCAGGGGGGTAATGAAAAACTGTTTTTT. It is translated as CASSFQGGNEKLFF.

V gene TRBV7-7 combines with J gene TRBJ1-3; D gene ambiguous. CDR3 length: 17 residues. The V gene's germline CDR1 is SSHAT and CDR2 FNYEAQ (reference sequence). V was cut by 1 base and J by 1 base, with 14 bases left in between. The CDR3 coding sequence is TGTGCCAGCAGCTTAGGTCCAGATCCATGGTCTGGAAACACCATATATTTT. Its protein is CASSLGPDPWSGNTIYF.

The chain employs TRBV18 and TRBJ2-3; tentative D call: TRBD1 (6 bases). The V gene lost 2 bases and the J gene lost 1 base, with 13 bases spanning the gap. This CDR3 comprises 16 residues. Germline lookup yields CDR1 KGHSH and CDR2 LQKENI. The CDR3 coding sequence is TGTGCCAGCTCACCAAGGGGTCACAGGGGCACAGATACGCAGTATTTT. Encoded protein: CASSPRGHRGTDTQYF. The full variable domain, with the rest looked up from reference TRBV18 and TRBJ2-3, is NAGVMQNPRHLVRRRGQEARLRCSPMKGHSHVYWYRQLPEEGLKFMVYLQKENIIDESGMPKERFSAEFPKEGPSILRIQQVVRGDSAAYFCASSPRGHRGTDTQYFGPGTRLTVL.

Only one count was recorded for this clone. CDR3 sequence: CASSFGQIGNYEQYF. CDR3 bases: TGCGCCAGCAGCTTCGGACAGATTGGAAACTACGAGCAGTACTTC. The chain carries TRBV5-1 and TRBJ2-7, with TRBD1 as a possible D gene (6 bases). The CDR3 has 15 residues. The V gene lost 2 bases and the J gene lost 3 bases, with 15 bases spanning the gap. The germline CDR1 and CDR2 sequences are SGHRS and YFSETQ.

CDR3 loop: CASDHTGTAGANVLTF. In DNA, the CDR3 is TGTGCCAGCGACCACACAGGGACAGCTGGGGCCAACGTCCTGACTTTC. The chain employs TRBV7-9 and TRBJ2-6; 7 nucleotides line up with TRBD1. Trimming removed 8 bases from V and 2 bases from J; junction bases left unmatched: 9. Germline lookup yields CDR1 SEHNR and CDR2 FQNEAQ (reference sequence). The CDR3 is 16 amino acids. The full variable domain, completed using reference TRBV7-9 and TRBJ2-6, is DTGVSQNPRHKITKRGQNVTFRCDPISEHNRLYWYRQTLGQGPEFLTYFQNEAQLEKSRLLSDRFSAERPKGSFSTLEIQRTEQGDSAMYLCASDHTGTAGANVLTFGAGSRLTVL.

The rearrangement uses TRBV30 and TRBJ2-5; D perhaps matches TRBD2 (7 bases). The CDR3 has 13 residues. The V and J ends lost 6 bases and 5 bases respectively, with 16 bases between them. Germline assignment: CDR1 GTSNPN and CDR2 SVGIG (reference sequence). The CDR3 DNA reads TGTGCCTGTAAAAAAGGGGGGGGCGAGACCCAGTACTTC. Translation gives CACKKGGGETQYF.

J is TRBJ2-3 and V is TRBV21-1; the table gives TRBD2 as D, unverified against the DNA. TRBV21-1 counts as a pseudogene. This CDR3 is 15 amino acids long. The CDR3 loop reads CASSVGAALTDTQYF. As DNA, the CDR3 is TGTGCCAGCAGCGTTGGTGCGGCCCTCACAGATACGCAGTATTTT.

The chain has TRBV28 and TRBJ2-3, with 12 bases aligning to TRBD2. Trimming cost V 6 bases and J 1 base; bases outside gene matches: 11. The germline V gene has CDR1 MDHEN and CDR2 SYDVKM. This CDR3 has 18 amino acids. The CDR3 DNA sequence: TGTGCCAGCAGCCCAATGTCGCGACTAGCGGGAGGCACAGATACGCAGTATTTT. It yields the protein CASSPMSRLAGGTDTQYF. Supplemented by reference TRBV28 and TRBJ2-3, the full variable domain reads DVKVTQSSRYLVKRTGEKVFLECVQDMDHENMFWYRQDPGLGLRLIYFSYDVKMKEKGDIPEGYSVSREKKERFSLILESASTNQTSMYLCASSPMSRLAGGTDTQYFGPGTRLTVL.

The J gene is TRBJ1-5, the V gene TRBV6-5, with no clear D. Germline assignment: CDR1 MNHEY and CDR2 SVGAGI. This CDR3 has 15 residues. V lost 5 bases and J lost 0, with 11 bases in between. The CDR3 protein is CASSKDGLSNQPQHF. For the CDR3, the DNA is TGTGCCAGCAGTAAGGACGGACTTAGCAATCAGCCCCAGCATTTT.

The chain combines TRBV15 with TRBJ2-7; possible D gene TRBD2, 6 bases. Germline loops: CDR1 LNHNV, CDR2 YYDKDF (reference sequence). V lost 0 bases, J lost 2 bases, and 11 bases lay in between. This CDR3 is built from 15 residues. Written as DNA, the CDR3 is TGTGCCACCAGCAGAGATTGGGGACTCGCCTACGAGCAGTACTTC. Its protein is CATSRDWGLAYEQYF.

The chain employs TRBV19 and TRBJ1-1; possibly TRBD1 for D (6 bases). Germline lookup yields CDR1 LNHDA and CDR2 SQIVND (reference sequence). The CDR3 contains 15 residues. The V and J ends lost 3 bases and 5 bases respectively, with 16 bases between them. In DNA form, the CDR3 reads TGTGCCAGTAGTATCCAGGGGACGCGCATAACTGAAGCTTTCTTT. Translating it yields CASSIQGTRITEAFF.

The chain joins TRBV30 to TRBJ2-3, with 12 bases matching TRBD1. Germline CDR1 GTSNPN, CDR2 SVGIG (reference sequence). The CDR3 spans 15 residues. The V gene end was trimmed by 0 bases and the J gene end by 4 bases; junction bases not matched to a gene: 2. CDR3 in amino acids: CAWSVGTGGPDTQYF. The CDR3 DNA reads as TGTGCCTGGAGTGTAGGGACAGGGGGCCCAGATACGCAGTATTTT.

The gene calls are TRBV19 and TRBJ2-7, with 14 bases aligning to TRBD2. Germline loops: CDR1 LNHDA, CDR2 SQIVND (reference sequence). This CDR3 has 16 residues. V shed 5 bases, J shed 0 bases, and the junction held 3 bases outside the gene matches. Here the CDR3 reads CASSSGTSGSSYEQYF. The CDR3 bases are TGTGCCAGTAGTTCTGGGACTAGCGGGAGCTCCTACGAGCAGTACTTC.

CDR3 in amino acids: CASSPRGGGGETQYF. The CDR3 DNA sequence: TGTGCCAGCAGCCCTCGGGGGGGCGGGGGAGAGACCCAGTACTTC. The rearrangement uses TRBV7-9 and TRBJ2-5; 8 bases match TRBD2. Germline CDR1 reads SEHNR; CDR2 reads FQNEAQ (reference sequence). V shed 5 bases and J 4 bases; nucleotides not matched to a gene: 9. The CDR3 contains 15 residues.

The chain carries TRBV7-2 and TRBJ1-4, with a possible D match to TRBD1 (5 bases). The CDR3 totals 14 residues. Germline CDR1 is SGHTA and CDR2 is FQGNSA. The V and J ends lost 0 bases and 8 bases respectively, with 10 bases between them. The CDR3 here is CASSLAGAGEKLFF. The CDR3 coding sequence is TGTGCCAGCAGCTTAGCAGGGGCAGGGGAAAAACTGTTTTTT.

This chain links TRBV9 with TRBJ2-3; TRBD1 might be the D (6 bases). CDR3 length: 16 residues. V lost 0 bases and J 3 bases, leaving 14 bases between the germline ends. The germline gives CDR1 SGDLS, CDR2 YYNGEE. As DNA, the CDR3 is TGTGCCAGCAGCGTAGCTTACAGGGCTATGACAGATACGCAGTATTTT. Encoded protein: CASSVAYRAMTDTQYF.

The chain has TRBV29-1 and TRBJ1-1, with TRBD1 matching over 7 bases. V was clipped by 0 bases and J by 12 bases; unmatched bases: 13. CDR3 length: 14 residues. The germline V gene has CDR1 SQVTM and CDR2 ANQGSEA. The chain's CDR3 is CSVEDASRQGRPFF. The CDR3 bases are TGCAGCGTTGAAGATGCGTCGAGACAGGGTAGACCTTTCTTT. Looking up the rest from reference TRBV29-1 and TRBJ1-1 gives the full variable domain: SAVISQKPSRDICQRGTSLTIQCQVDSQVTMMFWYRQQPGQSLTLIATANQGSEATYESGFVIDKFPISRPNLTFSTLTVSNMSPEDSSIYLCSVEDASRQGRPFFGQGTRLTVV.

Only one count was recorded for this clone. J is TRBJ2-7 and V is TRBV5-1; 12 nucleotides agree with TRBD2. V lost 0 bases to trimming and J lost 9 bases; unmatched junction nucleotides: 7. The CDR3 has 15 residues. The germline CDR1 and CDR2 sequences are SGHRS and YFSETQ. The CDR3 here is CASSLGASGRATQYF. CDR3 nucleotides: TGCGCCAGCAGCTTGGGGGCTAGCGGGAGGGCCACGCAGTACTTC.

The sample holds one count of this clone. The chain combines TRBV11-2 with TRBJ1-5; no clear D. The V gene's germline CDR1 is SGHAT and CDR2 FQNNGV. The ends were cut back, 1 base at V and 0 bases at J, with 7 bases in the middle. The CDR3 spans 15 residues. The CDR3 is CASSLGGYSNQPQHF. In nucleotides, the CDR3 is TGTGCCAGCAGCTTAGGGGGATATAGCAATCAGCCCCAGCATTTT.

The chain carries TRBV27 and TRBJ1-1; 10 bases fit TRBD1. The CDR3 sequence is 13 residues long. The junction had 6 bases not matched to a gene; V was cut back by 3 bases and J by 11 bases. Germline CDR1 and CDR2: MNHEY and SMNVEV (reference sequence). CDR3 amino acids: CASSLSDRGRAFF. DNA of the CDR3: TGTGCCAGCAGTTTGTCGGACAGGGGGAGGGCTTTCTTT.

The V gene is TRBV5-1, the J gene TRBJ2-3, with D hard to call. Germline-derived CDR1 and CDR2 are SGHRS and YFSETQ. The CDR3 consists of 15 residues. Trimming pared 0 bases from V and 1 base from J, leaving 9 bases between. The CDR3 sequence is CASSLDGYGTDTQYF. The CDR3, as DNA: TGCGCCAGCAGCTTGGACGGCTATGGCACAGATACGCAGTATTTT. The variable domain in full, with the rest retrieved from reference TRBV5-1 and TRBJ2-3, is KAGVTQTPRYLIKTRGQQVTLSCSPISGHRSVSWYQQTPGQGLQFLFEYFSETQRNKGNFPGRFSGRQFSNSRSEMNVSTLELGDSALYLCASSLDGYGTDTQYFGPGTRLTVL.

This clone was observed once. The chain has TRBV28 and TRBJ2-1; TRBD2 aligns across 9 bases. Germline CDR1 and CDR2: MDHEN and SYDVKM. The V and J ends lost 3 bases and 8 bases, in that order; junction bases with no gene match: 5. The CDR3 spans 14 residues. Here the CDR3 reads CASSLGTSFDEQFF. The CDR3 coding sequence is TGTGCCAGCAGTTTGGGGACTAGCTTCGATGAGCAGTTCTTC.

This clone was detected a few times. The genes are TRBV7-9 and TRBJ2-5; TRBD2 agrees at 7 bases. Germline assignment: CDR1 SEHNR and CDR2 FQNEAQ (reference sequence). J was trimmed by 2 bases and V by 1 base; bases with no gene match: 13. The CDR3 sequence is 18 residues long. The CDR3 coding sequence is TGTGCCAGCAGCTTAGTCCACCTCCGGACTAGTCGACAAGAGACCCAGTACTTC. The encoded protein is CASSLVHLRTSRQETQYF.

The rearrangement uses TRBV27 and TRBJ2-5; TRBD1 matches at 8 bases. The end of the DNA aligns better with TRBJ2-7, so the J call may be wrong. Germline CDR1 MNHEY, CDR2 SMNVEV (reference sequence). The CDR3 consists of 15 residues. The CDR3 DNA is TGTGCCAGCAGTCGGCAGGGGGCTATAGAAGCCGAGCAGTACTTC. Translated: CASSRQGAIEAEQYF.

The chain carries TRBV10-3 and TRBJ1-2; D is possibly TRBD1 (6 bases). Trimming took 10 bases from V and 2 from J, leaving 14 bases between them. The V gene's germline CDR1 is ENHRY and CDR2 SYGVKD. The CDR3 length is 13 residues. The CDR3 reads CATAPTGNYGYTF. CDR3 DNA sequence: TGTGCCACCGCCCCAACAGGGAACTATGGCTACACCTTC.

This chain connects TRBV6-4 to TRBJ1-6; the D gene is possibly TRBD1 (5 bases). Per the germline V gene, CDR1 is MRHNA and CDR2 is SNTAGT. The V end was cut by 6 bases, the J end by 0 bases, with 21 bases between. CDR3 size: 19 residues. Here the CDR3 DNA reads TGTGCCAGCAGCCTTCGGGACTCACCGAAAAACTCCTATAATTCACCCCTCCACTTT. Protein sequence: CASSLRDSPKNSYNSPLHF.

This chain joins TRBV5-1 and TRBJ2-1; the match to TRBD2 covers 12 bases. V gave up 0 bases and J gave up 12 bases; unmatched junction bases: 7. Per germline, CDR1 SGHRS and CDR2 YFSETQ. This CDR3 contains 15 residues. The CDR3 is CASSLAASGREGQFF. CDR3 sequence (DNA): TGCGCCAGCAGCTTGGCAGCTAGCGGGAGGGAAGGGCAGTTCTTC.